The 23 T cell receptor beta chains below all came from one sample that was sequenced in a study of response to subunit inactivated influenza vaccine. In TCRdb, the RT-PCR reads were re-called with MiXCR into one record per CDR3 protein. The sample records approximately 730,000 distinct CDR3 sequences, approximately 13% being singletons. Sequenced material: PBMCs from blood, taken less than 15 days before vaccination. The receptors derive from a man over 45 who received an inactivated influenza vaccine.

This clonotype was seen a few times. The rearrangement uses TRBV7-8 and TRBJ2-1, with D unresolved. CDR3 length: 17 residues. Germline CDR1 and CDR2: SGHVS and FQNEAQ. The V gene lost 5 bases and the J gene lost 2 bases, with 19 bases spanning the gap. Here the CDR3 reads CASSPRVSDKPYNEQFF. CDR3 nucleotides: TGTGCCAGCAGCCCACGGGTTTCCGATAAGCCCTACAATGAGCAGTTCTTC. The full variable domain, completed using reference TRBV7-8 and TRBJ2-1, is GAGVSQSPRYKVAKRGQDVALRCDPISGHVSLFWYQQALGQGPEFLTYFQNEAQLDKSGLPSDRFFAERPEGSVSTLKIQRTQQEDSAVYLCASSPRVSDKPYNEQFFGPGTRLTVL.

V usage is TRBV15 and J usage is TRBJ1-2, with 7 bases aligning to TRBD1. V lost 6 bases, J lost 6 bases, and 7 bases stayed unmatched. Germline CDR1 reads LNHNV; CDR2 reads YYDKDF (reference sequence). The CDR3 is 13 amino acids. CDR3: CATRWEGADGYTF. CDR3 sequence (DNA): TGTGCCACCAGGTGGGAGGGGGCGGATGGCTACACCTTC.

The genes are TRBV19 and TRBJ2-4; tentative D call: TRBD2 (7 bases). V gave up 0 bases and J gave up 3 bases, with 12 bases separating them. In germline, CDR1 is LNHDA, CDR2 SQIVND (reference sequence). This CDR3 has 16 amino acids. CDR3 coding DNA: TGTGCCAGTAGTATAGAGGAAAGGGGGGGCAAAAACATTCAGTACTTC. Translation gives CASSIEERGGKNIQYF.

Ten or more counts support this clonotype. The gene calls are TRBV15 and TRBJ1-2; no reliable D call. The CDR3 runs 15 residues. Germline CDR1 reads LNHNV; CDR2 reads YYDKDF (reference sequence). The germline V and J ends were trimmed by 0 bases and 1 base, with 9 bases remaining between them. The CDR3 sequence: CATSRDTTVNYGYTF. CDR3 sequence (DNA): TGTGCCACCAGCAGAGATACTACGGTTAACTATGGCTACACCTTC.

The rearrangement uses TRBV7-8 and TRBJ2-1; D is unclear. This CDR3 contains 15 residues. Germline V gene lookup returns CDR1 SGHVS and CDR2 FQNEAQ. Trimming left V 3 bases short and J 0 bases short, with 9 bases between. The CDR3 DNA follows: TGTGCCAGCAGCTTTCGGACCAGCTCCTACAATGAGCAGTTCTTC. Its protein is CASSFRTSSYNEQFF.

The chain carries TRBV20-1 and TRBJ2-2, with D perhaps matching TRBD2 (5 bases). CDR1 and CDR2 from the germline V gene are DFQATT and SNEGSKA (reference sequence). There are 17 residues in the CDR3. V was trimmed by 2 bases and J by 4 bases, leaving 20 bases between them. CDR3 coding DNA: TGCAGTGCTAGAAACCCACCCGGGAAGAAGGGCACCGGGGAGCTGTTTTTT. Encoded protein: CSARNPPGKKGTGELFF.

Of note for this clonotype: Mismatch with germline at one junction end may stem from a read error. CDR3 coding DNA: TGTGCCAGCAGATTGACCGGGACCCCCACAGATACGCTGTATTTT. It is translated as CASRLTGTPTDTLYF. The rearrangement uses TRBV6-1 and TRBJ2-3; D could derive from TRBD1 or TRBD2 (5 bases each). The length of the CDR3 is 15 residues. Germline assignment: CDR1 MNHNS and CDR2 SASEGT.

This clonotype was observed a handful of times. V is TRBV11-2 and J is TRBJ1-3; 7 bases are a match to TRBD1. The V and J ends lost 4 bases and 0 bases, in that order; junction bases with no gene match: 9. Looked up from germline, CDR1 is SGHAT and CDR2 is FQNNGV. This CDR3 contains 17 residues. CDR3 DNA: TGTGCCAGCAGCTCCGGCCGAGGGGGCTACTCTGGAAACACCATATATTTT. This gives the protein CASSSGRGGYSGNTIYF.

This clonotype turned up a few times. The chain uses TRBV20-1 and TRBJ1-1; D not certain. Trimming removed 1 base at V and 5 bases at J, with 8 bases between. The CDR3 loop spans 12 amino acids. CDR1 and CDR2 from the germline V gene are DFQATT and SNEGSKA (reference sequence). The CDR3 region is CSARVRGTEAFF. The DNA for the CDR3 is TGCAGTGCTAGAGTGCGCGGGACTGAAGCTTTCTTT.

CDR3: CSARDGTLRYHEQYF. The CDR3 DNA reads as TGCAGTGCTAGAGATGGGACCCTTCGCTACCACGAGCAGTACTTC. V usage is TRBV20-1 and J usage is TRBJ2-7; D could derive from TRBD1 or TRBD2 (5 bases each). V lost 0 bases to trimming and J lost 5 bases, with 17 bases between them. CDR1 and CDR2 from the germline V gene are DFQATT and SNEGSKA (reference sequence). The CDR3 consists of 15 residues.

V gene TRBV6-2 or TRBV6-3 combines with J gene TRBJ2-7; D might be TRBD2 (7 bases). In germline, CDR1 is MNHEY, CDR2 SVGEGT. This CDR3 contains 14 residues. The V end lost 7 bases, the J end lost 2 bases, and 15 bases lay between the germline ends. The CDR3 loop reads CASTPGRGTYEQYF. The CDR3 DNA reads as TGTGCCAGCACACCGGGGAGGGGGACCTACGAGCAGTACTTC.

This clonotype appeared a few times. The rearrangement joins TRBV20-1 to TRBJ2-1, with 7 bases identical to TRBD2. Germline lookup yields CDR1 DFQATT and CDR2 SNEGSKA (reference sequence). This CDR3 has 15 amino acids. V dropped 6 bases and J dropped 0; count of bases not matched to a gene: 8. Written as DNA, the CDR3 is TGCAGTGCCCCATGGCGGGGGAGCTCCTACAATGAGCAGTTCTTC. Its translation: CSAPWRGSSYNEQFF.

This clonotype was picked up a small number of times. The J gene is TRBJ2-5, the V gene TRBV12-3 or TRBV12-4; possible D gene TRBD1, 7 bases. V lost 3 bases, J lost 5 bases, and 31 bases lay in between. The CDR3 loop spans 20 amino acids. The CDR3 reads CASSFRRDTVDREARETQYF. The CDR3 coding sequence is TGTGCCAGCAGTTTTCGGAGAGACACCGTTGACAGGGAGGCACGGGAGACCCAGTACTTC.

This clonotype showed up many times. The genes are TRBV3-1 and TRBJ2-5; TRBD2 might be the D (7 bases). Germline V lookup: CDR1 LGHDT, CDR2 YNNKEL (reference sequence). V shed 3 bases and J shed 4 bases, with 21 bases lying between them. The CDR3 is made up of 17 amino acids. CDR3 residues: CASSHGGGFEVGETQYF. DNA of the CDR3: TGTGCCAGCAGCCATGGGGGGGGCTTCGAAGTGGGAGAGACCCAGTACTTC.

The chain links TRBV5-1 to TRBJ1-4; D remains ambiguous. Germline lookup yields CDR1 SGHRS and CDR2 YFSETQ. The CDR3 runs to 15 residues. The germline V and J ends were trimmed by 0 bases and 4 bases, with 10 bases remaining between them. Here the CDR3 DNA reads TGCGCCAGCAGCTTGGATGGGAGAGATAATGAAAAACTGTTTTTT. Protein sequence: CASSLDGRDNEKLFF.

The table lists this clonotype with many counts. The chain combines TRBV6-2 or TRBV6-3 with TRBJ2-7; no clear D gene. The V end was cut by 8 bases, the J end by 1 base, with 9 bases between. The germline V gene encodes CDR1 MNHEY and CDR2 SVGEGT. The CDR3 is made up of 12 amino acids. This chain's CDR3 is CASGNLSYEQYF. The CDR3 nucleotides are TGTGCCAGCGGGAATCTGTCCTACGAGCAGTACTTC.

This clonotype has a handful of counts. The genes are TRBV3-1 and TRBJ1-4, with D tentatively TRBD1 (5 bases). This CDR3 is built from 13 residues. Germline CDR1 reads LGHDT; CDR2 reads YNNKEL (reference sequence). With 2 bases removed from V and 10 bases from J, the gap between germline ends came to 11 bases. The CDR3: CASSQQGGGKLFF. The CDR3 DNA follows: TGTGCCAGCAGCCAACAGGGAGGAGGAAAACTGTTTTTT.

The rearrangement uses TRBV4-2 and TRBJ2-7, with D unresolved. The CDR3 runs to 15 residues. V shed 0 bases and J shed 2 bases, with 11 bases lying between them. The germline gives CDR1 LGHNA, CDR2 YNFKEQ. The CDR3 DNA follows: TGTGCCAGCAGCCAAGATTGGCGGCCACCCTACGAGCAGTACTTC. This sequence encodes CASSQDWRPPYEQYF.

Ten or more counts support this clonotype. The rearrangement uses TRBV7-8 and TRBJ2-1; TRBD2 agrees at 12 bases. Germline CDR1 is SGHVS and CDR2 is FQNEAQ. The CDR3 totals 15 residues. Trimming took 4 bases from V and 4 from J; bases not matched to a gene: 2. The CDR3 DNA follows: TGTGCCAGCAGCTCGACTAGCGGGGGATACAATGAGCAGTTCTTC. It translates to CASSSTSGGYNEQFF.

The chain is built from TRBV12-3 or TRBV12-4 and TRBJ2-3; D remains ambiguous. V lost 3 bases, J lost 1 base, and 11 bases lay in between. The CDR3 runs to 15 residues. CDR3 in amino acids: CASSFEGSGTDTQYF. Written as DNA, the CDR3 is TGTGCCAGCAGTTTTGAAGGGTCGGGCACAGATACGCAGTATTTT.

This clonotype was seen more than once but under ten times. V usage is TRBV29-1 and J usage is TRBJ2-1, with TRBD1 matching over 10 bases. CDR3 size: 14 residues. Unmatched junction bases numbered 6, after V lost 8 bases and J lost 2 bases. Germline CDR1 reads SQVTM; CDR2 reads ANQGSEA. The CDR3 region is CSMPGQGTYNEQFF. CDR3 nucleotides: TGCAGCATGCCGGGACAGGGGACCTACAATGAGCAGTTCTTC.

V is TRBV7-3 and J is TRBJ2-3; D uncertain. V was pared by 5 bases and J by 11 bases, with 17 bases between. From germline, CDR1 is SGHTA and CDR2 FQGTGA. This CDR3 is 13 amino acids long. This CDR3 is CASSLDHSGEQYF. As DNA, the CDR3 is TGTGCCAGCAGCCTCGATCATTCTGGAGAGCAGTATTTT. Supplemented by reference TRBV7-3 and TRBJ2-3, the full variable domain reads GAGVSQTPSNKVTEKGKYVELRCDPISGHTALYWYRQSLGQGPEFLIYFQGTGAADDSGLPNDRFFAVRPEGSVSTLKIQRTERGDSAVYLCASSLDHSGEQYFGPGTRLTVL.

This clonotype was recorded a few times. The CDR3 sequence is CASSLRGGSEQFF. CDR3 coding DNA: TGTGCCAGCAGTTTAAGGGGGGGCAGTGAGCAGTTCTTC. The rearrangement uses TRBV12-3 or TRBV12-4 and TRBJ2-1; D may be TRBD2 (7 bases). The CDR3 is 13 amino acids. The V end was cut by 2 bases, the J end by 9 bases, with 11 bases between.